The present entry profiles one TCR beta chain with its context. CDR1 and CDR2 (germline): SGHRS, YFSETQ. CDR3 length equals 15 residues. V shed 2 bases, J shed 4 bases, and the junction held 4 bases outside the gene matches. The source of the sample is a study of blood T cell repertoires in COVID-19. Looking at the study overall: Italy, Spain and the United States were the sources of the convalescent and acute COVID-19 samples. From T cells, B-cell-depleted T cells, or PBMCs came the material, which was cDNA or gDNA.

Original processing notes: Using reference gene primer amplification, nucleated cell counts were estimated. Sequencing was performed with immunoSEQ multiplex PCR; in TCRdb, only in-frame clones are kept and a portion is missing. Clonal size and the V and J genes are those of that table, whereas D and trimming came from the DNA. Of approximately 250,000 clones detected, over 80% appear once; the ten largest clones hold 5.5%. This receptor was taken from a human donor in a cohort sampled during active COVID-19. V and J are TRBV5-1 and TRBJ2-1; 9 bases match TRBD1. The sample was peripheral blood. CDR3 DNA sequence: TGCGCCAGCAGCTTTTCGGGGACAGGGTACAATGAGCAGTTCTTC. Translated, it gives CASSFSGTGYNEQFF.